This T cell receptor (beta chain) was identified during a study of blood T cell repertoires in COVID-19. Assay: immunoSEQ multiplex PCR; the TCRdb copy retains only in-frame clones and omits some. The table shows roughly 200,000 clones, with around 87% occurring only once. Specimen: peripheral blood. The sequence came from a man aged 55-75 years who had recovered from COVID-19.

The CDR3 DNA sequence: TGTGCCAGCAGCCGTGGACTAGCGGGGGGGCTCCGGTTGTCAGATACGCAGTATTTT. Amino acids: CASSRGLAGGLRLSDTQYF. V usage is TRBV3-1 (or the pseudogene TRBV3-2) and J usage is TRBJ2-3; 15 bases fit TRBD2. The germline V gene has CDR1 LGHDT and CDR2 YNNKEL (reference sequence). After removal of 4 bases from V and 4 bases from J, the junction contained 12 bases not matched to a gene. The CDR3 totals 19 residues.